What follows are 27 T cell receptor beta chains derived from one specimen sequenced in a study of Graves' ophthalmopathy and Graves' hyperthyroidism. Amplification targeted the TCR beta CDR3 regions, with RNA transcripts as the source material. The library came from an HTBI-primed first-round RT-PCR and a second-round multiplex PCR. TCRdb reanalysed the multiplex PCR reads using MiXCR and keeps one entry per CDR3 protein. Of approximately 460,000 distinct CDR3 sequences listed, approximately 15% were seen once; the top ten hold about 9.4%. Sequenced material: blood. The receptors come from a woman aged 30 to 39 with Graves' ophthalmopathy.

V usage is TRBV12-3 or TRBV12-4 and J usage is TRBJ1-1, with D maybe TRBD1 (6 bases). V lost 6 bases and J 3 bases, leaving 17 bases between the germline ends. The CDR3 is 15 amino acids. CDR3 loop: CASSWKGVRDTEAFF. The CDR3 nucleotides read TGTGCCAGCAGCTGGAAGGGGGTAAGGGACACTGAAGCTTTCTTT.

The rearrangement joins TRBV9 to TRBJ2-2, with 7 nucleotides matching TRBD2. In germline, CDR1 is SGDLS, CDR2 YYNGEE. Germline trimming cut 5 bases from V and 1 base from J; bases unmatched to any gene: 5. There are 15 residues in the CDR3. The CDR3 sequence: CASRRAGRNTGELFF. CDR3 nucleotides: TGTGCCAGCAGGAGAGCGGGGAGGAACACCGGGGAGCTGTTTTTT.

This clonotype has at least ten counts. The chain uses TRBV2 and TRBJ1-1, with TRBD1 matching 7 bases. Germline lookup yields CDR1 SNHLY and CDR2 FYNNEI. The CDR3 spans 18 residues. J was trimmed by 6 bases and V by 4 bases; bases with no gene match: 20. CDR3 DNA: TGTGCCAGCAGTGCCCTACCCCCTACGACAGGGATCAGCCCTGAAGCTTTCTTT. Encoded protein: CASSALPPTTGISPEAFF.

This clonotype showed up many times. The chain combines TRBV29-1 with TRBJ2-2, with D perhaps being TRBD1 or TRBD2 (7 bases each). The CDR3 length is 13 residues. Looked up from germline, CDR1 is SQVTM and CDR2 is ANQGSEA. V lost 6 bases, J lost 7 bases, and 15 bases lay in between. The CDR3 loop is CSVDREGHGELFF. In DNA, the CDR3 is TGCAGCGTCGACAGGGAGGGTCACGGGGAGCTGTTTTTT.

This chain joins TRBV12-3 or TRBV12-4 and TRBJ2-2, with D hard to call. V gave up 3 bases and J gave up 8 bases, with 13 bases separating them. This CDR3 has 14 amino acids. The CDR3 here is CASSLRSLSGELFF. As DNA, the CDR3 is TGTGCCAGCAGTTTGAGGTCCCTGAGTGGGGAGCTGTTTTTT.

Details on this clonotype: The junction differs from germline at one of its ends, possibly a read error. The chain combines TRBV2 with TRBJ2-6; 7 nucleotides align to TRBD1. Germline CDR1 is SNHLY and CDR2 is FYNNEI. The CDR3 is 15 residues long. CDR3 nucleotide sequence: TGTTCCAGCAGTGATAGGGGGCGTGGGGCCAACGTCCTGACTTTC. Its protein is CSSSDRGRGANVLTF.

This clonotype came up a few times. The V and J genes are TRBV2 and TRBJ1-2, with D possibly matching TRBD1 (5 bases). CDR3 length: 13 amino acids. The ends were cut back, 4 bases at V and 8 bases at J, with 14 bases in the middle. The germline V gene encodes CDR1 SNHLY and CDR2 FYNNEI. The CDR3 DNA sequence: TGTGCCAGCAGTGGGGGCGTTTTTGACGGCTACACCTTC. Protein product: CASSGGVFDGYTF.

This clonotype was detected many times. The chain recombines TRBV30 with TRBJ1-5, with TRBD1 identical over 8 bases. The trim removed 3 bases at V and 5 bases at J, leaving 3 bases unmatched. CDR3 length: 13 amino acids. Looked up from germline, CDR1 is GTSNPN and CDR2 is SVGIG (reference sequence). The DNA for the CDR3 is TGTGCCTGGAGCGGACAGGGATATCAGCCCCAGCATTTT. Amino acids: CAWSGQGYQPQHF. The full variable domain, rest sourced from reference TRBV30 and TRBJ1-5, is SQTIHQWPATLVQPVGSPLSLECTVEGTSNPNLYWYRQAAGRGLQLLFYSVGIGQISSEVPQNLSASRPQDRQFILSSKKLLLSDSGFYLCAWSGQGYQPQHFGDGTRLSIL.

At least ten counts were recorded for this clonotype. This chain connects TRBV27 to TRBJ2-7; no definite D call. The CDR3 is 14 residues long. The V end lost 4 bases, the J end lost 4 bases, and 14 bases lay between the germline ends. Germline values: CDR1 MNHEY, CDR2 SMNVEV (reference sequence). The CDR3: CASSSDDRSYEQYF. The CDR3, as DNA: TGTGCCAGCAGTTCTGATGATCGGTCGTACGAGCAGTACTTC.

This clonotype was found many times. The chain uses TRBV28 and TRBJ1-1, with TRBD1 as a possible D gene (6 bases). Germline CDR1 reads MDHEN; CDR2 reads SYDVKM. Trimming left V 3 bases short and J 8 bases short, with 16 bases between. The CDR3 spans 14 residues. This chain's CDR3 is CASSFPGQSGEAFF. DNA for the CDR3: TGTGCCAGCAGTTTTCCTGGACAGTCCGGGGAAGCTTTCTTT.

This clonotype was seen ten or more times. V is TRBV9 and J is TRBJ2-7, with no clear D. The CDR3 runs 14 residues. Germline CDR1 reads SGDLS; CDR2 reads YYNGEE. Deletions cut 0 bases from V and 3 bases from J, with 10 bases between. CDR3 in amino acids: CASSVDSEDYEQYF. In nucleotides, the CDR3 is TGTGCCAGCAGCGTAGATAGTGAAGACTACGAGCAGTACTTC.

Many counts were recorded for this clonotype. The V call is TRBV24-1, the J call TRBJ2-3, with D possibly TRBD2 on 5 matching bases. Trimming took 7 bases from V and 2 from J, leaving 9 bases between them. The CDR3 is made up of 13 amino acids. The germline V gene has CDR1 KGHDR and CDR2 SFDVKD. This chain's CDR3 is CATSRDYTDTQYF. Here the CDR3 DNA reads TGTGCCACCAGCCGGGATTACACAGATACGCAGTATTTT.

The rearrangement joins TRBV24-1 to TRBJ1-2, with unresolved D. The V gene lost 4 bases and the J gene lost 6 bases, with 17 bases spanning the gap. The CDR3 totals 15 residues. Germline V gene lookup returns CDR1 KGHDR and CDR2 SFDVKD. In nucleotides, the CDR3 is TGTGCCACCAGTGACGAGCGAAAGAGAGGCGATGGCTACACCTTC. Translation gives CATSDERKRGDGYTF.

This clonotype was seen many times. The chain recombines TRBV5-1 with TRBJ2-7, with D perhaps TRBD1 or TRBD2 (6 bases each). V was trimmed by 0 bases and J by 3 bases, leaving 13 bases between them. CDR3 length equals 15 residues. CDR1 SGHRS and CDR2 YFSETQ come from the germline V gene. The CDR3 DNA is TGCGCCAGCAGCTTGGAGGGGGGCGCCCTCTACGAGCAGTACTTC. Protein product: CASSLEGGALYEQYF.

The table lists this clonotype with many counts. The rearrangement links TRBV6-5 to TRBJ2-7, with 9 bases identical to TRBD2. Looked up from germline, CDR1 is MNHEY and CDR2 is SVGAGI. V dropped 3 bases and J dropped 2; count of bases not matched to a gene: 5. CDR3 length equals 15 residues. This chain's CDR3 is CASSYGLAGPYEQYF. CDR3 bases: TGTGCCAGCAGTTATGGGCTAGCGGGGCCCTACGAGCAGTACTTC.

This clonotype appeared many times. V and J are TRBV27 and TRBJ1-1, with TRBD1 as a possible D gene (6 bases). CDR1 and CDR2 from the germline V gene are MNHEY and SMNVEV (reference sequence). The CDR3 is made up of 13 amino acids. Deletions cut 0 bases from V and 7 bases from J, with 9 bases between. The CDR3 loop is CASSLSGHLEAFF. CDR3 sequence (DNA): TGTGCCAGCAGTTTATCGGGACACCTTGAAGCTTTCTTT.

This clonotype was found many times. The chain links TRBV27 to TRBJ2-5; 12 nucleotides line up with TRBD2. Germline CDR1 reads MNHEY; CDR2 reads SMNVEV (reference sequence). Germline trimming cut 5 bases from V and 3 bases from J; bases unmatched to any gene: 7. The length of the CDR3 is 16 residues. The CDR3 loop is CASSPLAGGGKETQYF. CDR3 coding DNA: TGTGCCAGCAGTCCACTAGCGGGAGGAGGGAAAGAGACCCAGTACTTC.

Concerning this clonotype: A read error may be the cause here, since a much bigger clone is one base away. The CDR3 nucleotides are TGTGCCAGCAGTGACGTAGCGGGGTCCGGGGAGCTGTGTTTT. Protein sequence: CASSDVAGSGELCF. This chain connects TRBV2 to TRBJ2-2; TRBD2 agrees at 8 bases. Germline CDR1 is SNHLY and CDR2 is FYNNEI. This CDR3 has 14 residues.

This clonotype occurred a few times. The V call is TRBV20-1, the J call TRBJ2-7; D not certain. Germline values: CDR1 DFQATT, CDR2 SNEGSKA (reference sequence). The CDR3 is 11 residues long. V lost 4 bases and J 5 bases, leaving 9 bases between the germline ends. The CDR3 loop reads CSATHWDEQYF. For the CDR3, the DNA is TGCAGTGCTACACACTGGGACGAGCAGTACTTC.

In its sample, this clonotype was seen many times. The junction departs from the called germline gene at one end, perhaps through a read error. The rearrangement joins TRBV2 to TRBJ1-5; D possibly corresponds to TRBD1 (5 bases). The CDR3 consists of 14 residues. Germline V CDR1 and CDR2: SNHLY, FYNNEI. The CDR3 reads CASSGGRGNQPQHF. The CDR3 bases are TGTGCCAGCAGTGGAGGTCGGGGGAATCAACCCCAGCATTTT. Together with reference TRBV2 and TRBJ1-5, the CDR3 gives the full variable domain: EPEVTQTPSHQVTQMGQEVILRCVPISNHLYFYWYRQILGQKVEFLVSFYNNEISEKSEIFDDQFSVERPDGSNFTLKIRSTKLEDSAMYFCASSGGRGNQPQHFGDGTRLSIL.

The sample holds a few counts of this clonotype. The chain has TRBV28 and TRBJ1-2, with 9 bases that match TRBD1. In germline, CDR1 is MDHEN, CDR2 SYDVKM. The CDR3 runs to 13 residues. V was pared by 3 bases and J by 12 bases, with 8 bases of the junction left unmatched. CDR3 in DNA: TGTGCCAGCAGTTTTTCGGGACAGGGCCCAAACACCTTC. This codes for CASSFSGQGPNTF.

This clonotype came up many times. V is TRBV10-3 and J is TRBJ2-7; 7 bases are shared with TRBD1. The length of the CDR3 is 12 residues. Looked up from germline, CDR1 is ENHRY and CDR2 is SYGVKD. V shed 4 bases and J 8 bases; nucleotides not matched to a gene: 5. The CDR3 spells CAISVRQGQQYF. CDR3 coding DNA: TGTGCCATCAGTGTCCGACAGGGCCAGCAGTACTTC.

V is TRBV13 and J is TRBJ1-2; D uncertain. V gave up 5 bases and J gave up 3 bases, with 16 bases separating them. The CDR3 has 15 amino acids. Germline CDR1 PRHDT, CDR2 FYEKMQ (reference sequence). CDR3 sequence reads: CASSARVRIYYGYTF. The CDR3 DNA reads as TGTGCCAGCAGCGCCCGAGTTCGGATATACTATGGCTACACCTTC.

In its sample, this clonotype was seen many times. This CDR3 is CASSERGVYGYTF. Here the CDR3 DNA reads TGTGCCAGCAGTGAACGGGGGGTATATGGCTACACCTTC. This chain joins TRBV25-1 and TRBJ1-2; D may be TRBD1 (5 bases). Germline CDR1 reads MGHDK; CDR2 reads SYGVNS. The CDR3 is 13 residues long. With 2 bases removed from V and 5 bases from J, the gap between germline ends came to 9 bases.

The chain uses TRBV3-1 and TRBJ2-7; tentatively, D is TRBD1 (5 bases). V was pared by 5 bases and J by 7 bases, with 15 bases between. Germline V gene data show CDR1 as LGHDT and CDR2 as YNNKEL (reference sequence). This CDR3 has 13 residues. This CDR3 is CASSSSETGEQYF. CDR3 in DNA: TGTGCCAGCAGCAGTTCTGAAACAGGAGAGCAGTACTTC.

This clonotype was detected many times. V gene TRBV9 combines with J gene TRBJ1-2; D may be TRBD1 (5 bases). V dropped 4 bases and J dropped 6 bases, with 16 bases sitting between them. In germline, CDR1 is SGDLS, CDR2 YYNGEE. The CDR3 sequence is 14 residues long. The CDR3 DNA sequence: TGTGCCAGCAGCTCCGGGGGGGGATTACATGGCTACACCTTC. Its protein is CASSSGGGLHGYTF. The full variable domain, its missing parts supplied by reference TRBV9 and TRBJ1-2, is DSGVTQTPKHLITATGQRVTLRCSPRSGDLSVYWYQQSLDQGLQFLIQYYNGEERAKGNILERFSAQQFPDLHSELNLSSLELGDSALYFCASSSGGGLHGYTFGSGTRLTVV.

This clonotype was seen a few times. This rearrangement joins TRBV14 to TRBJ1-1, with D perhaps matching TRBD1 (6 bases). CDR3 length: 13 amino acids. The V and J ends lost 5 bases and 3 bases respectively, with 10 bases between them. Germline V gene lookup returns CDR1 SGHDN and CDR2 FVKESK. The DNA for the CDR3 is TGTGCCAGCAGCTGGGGGGGCTACACTGAAGCTTTCTTT. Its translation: CASSWGGYTEAFF.